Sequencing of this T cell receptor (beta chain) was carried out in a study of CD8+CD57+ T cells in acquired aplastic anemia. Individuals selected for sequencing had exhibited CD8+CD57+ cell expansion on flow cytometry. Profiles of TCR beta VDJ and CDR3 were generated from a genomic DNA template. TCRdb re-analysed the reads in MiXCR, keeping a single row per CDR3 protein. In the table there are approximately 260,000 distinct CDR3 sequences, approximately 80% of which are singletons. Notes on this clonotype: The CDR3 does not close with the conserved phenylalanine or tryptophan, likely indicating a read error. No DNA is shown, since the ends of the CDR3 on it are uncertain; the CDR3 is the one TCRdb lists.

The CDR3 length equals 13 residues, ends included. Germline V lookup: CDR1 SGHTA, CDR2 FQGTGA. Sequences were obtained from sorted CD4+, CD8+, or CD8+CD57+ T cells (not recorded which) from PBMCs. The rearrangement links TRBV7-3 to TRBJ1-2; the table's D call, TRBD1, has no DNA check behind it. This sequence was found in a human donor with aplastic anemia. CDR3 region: CASSYPQGGESEH.